The entry below gives a single TCR beta chain sequence along with its context. This specimen belongs to a study of T cell changes during pregnancy in multiple sclerosis. This CDR3 is built from 16 residues. V gave up 3 bases and J gave up 7 bases; unmatched junction bases: 9. The germline gives CDR1 SGHTA, CDR2 FQGNSA. Sequenced by immunoSEQ multiplex PCR; TCRdb stores in-frame clones only, minus some. The sample includes about 110,000 clones, roughly 90% of them seen just once. The sequence was collected from a female donor in good health, enrolled as a control in a pregnancy study. This material consisted of peripheral blood, taken in the third trimester of pregnancy. V and J are TRBV7-2 and TRBJ1-1; 12 positions match TRBD1. The CDR3 sequence is CASSFSPGQGAIEAFF. The CDR3 coding sequence is TGTGCCAGCAGCTTCTCGCCGGGACAGGGGGCGATTGAAGCTTTCTTT. Filled out from reference TRBV7-2 and TRBJ1-1, the complete variable domain reads GAGVSQSPSNKVTEKGKDVELRCDPISGHTALYWYRQSLGQGLEFLIYFQGNSAPDKSGLPSDRFSAERTGGSVSTLTIQRTQQEDSAVYLCASSFSPGQGAIEAFFGQGTRLTVV.